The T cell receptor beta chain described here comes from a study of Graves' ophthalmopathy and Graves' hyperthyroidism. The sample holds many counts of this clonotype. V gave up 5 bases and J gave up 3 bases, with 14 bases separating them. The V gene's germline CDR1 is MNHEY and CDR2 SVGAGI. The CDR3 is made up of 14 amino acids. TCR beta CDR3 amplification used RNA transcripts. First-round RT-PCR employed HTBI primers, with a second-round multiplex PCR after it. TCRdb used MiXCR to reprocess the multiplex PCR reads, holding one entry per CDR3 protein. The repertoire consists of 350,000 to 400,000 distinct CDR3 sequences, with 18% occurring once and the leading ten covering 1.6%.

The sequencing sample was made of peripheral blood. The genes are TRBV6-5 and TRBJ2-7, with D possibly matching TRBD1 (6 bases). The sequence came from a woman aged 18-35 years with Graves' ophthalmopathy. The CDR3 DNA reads TGTGCCAGCAGTCTACCCCGGACAGTCTACGAGCAGTACTTC. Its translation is CASSLPRTVYEQYF.